This entry describes one T cell receptor beta chain. This sample stems from a study of blood T cell repertoires in COVID-19. The data were produced by immunoSEQ multiplex PCR, yet TCRdb's version contains in-frame clones alone and is incomplete. Of about 280,000 clones listed, 85% are singletons. In germline, CDR1 is LNHNV, CDR2 YYDKDF (reference sequence). CDR3 length equals 14 residues. The germline V and J ends were trimmed by 1 base and 8 bases, with 14 bases remaining between them. This chain links TRBV15 with TRBJ1-2; unclear D gene. Sequencing used peripheral blood. The clonotype comes from a man aged 45 to 65 with active or convalescent COVID-19. This chain's CDR3 is CATSRGQQTGGYTF. The DNA for the CDR3 is TGTGCCACCAGCAGAGGGCAGCAGACTGGCGGCTACACCTTC.